This is a list of T cell receptor beta chains from one sample in a study of shared clonotypes between healthy human individuals. The table came from immunoSEQ multiplex PCR; TCRdb's copy has only in-frame clones and leaves some out. Of some 470,000 clones in the sample, less than 80% were seen once. The sample consisted of PBMCs. These receptors all stem from a woman between 35 and 50 years old in good health. Some clones in this sample may be carry-over from other donors' samples. Both conserved end residues are part of each CDR3. D genes are given only for firm matches. Some rows mark clone size as missing; the rest say once, few, many or name a class of expanded clone.

TRBV25-1,.,.,TRBJ2-2,CASSATGGTGELFF,TGTGCCAGCAGTGCGACAGGCGGCACCGGGGAGCTGTTTTTT
TRBV28,.,.,TRBJ2-7,CASSLRGRASYEQYF,TGTGCCAGCAGTTTACGAGGCAGGGCGTCCTACGAGCAGTACTTC
TRBV6-6,.,.,TRBJ1-4,CASSYSKETGKLFF,TGTGCCAGCAGTTACTCGAAGGAGACGGGAAAACTGTTTTTT
TRBV28,.,.,TRBJ1-5,CASSPVGTVFNQPQHF,TGTGCCAGCAGTCCCGTAGGGACTGTTTTCAATCAGCCCCAGCATTTT
TRBV27,.,.,TRBJ2-1,CASSPPGADYNEQFF,TGTGCCAGCAGCCCCCCGGGGGCGGACTACAATGAGCAGTTCTTC
TRBV28,.,.,TRBJ1-2,CASRIGGWDYGYTF,TGTGCCAGCAGAATAGGGGGGTGGGACTATGGCTACACCTTC
TRBV29-1,TRBD1,many,TRBJ2-1,CSVESDRASGDNEQFF,TGCAGCGTTGAGTCGGACAGGGCCTCAGGGGACAATGAGCAGTTCTTC
TRBV7-2,TRBD2,.,TRBJ2-7,CASSLASTSGTYEQYF,TGTGCCAGCAGCTTAGCGTCGACTAGCGGCACCTACGAGCAGTACTTC
TRBV5-5,TRBD1,.,TRBJ2-7,CASSTRTGAYEQYF,TGTGCCAGCAGCACCCGGACAGGGGCGTACGAGCAGTACTTC
TRBV11-1,TRBD2,once,TRBJ2-2,CASSPGLAGGFTGELFF,TGTGCCAGCAGCCCAGGACTAGCGGGAGGGTTCACCGGGGAGCTGTTTTTT
TRBV2,.,.,TRBJ2-3,CASSVTLTDTQYF,TGTGCCAGCAGTGTTACCCTCACAGATACGCAGTATTTT
TRBV15,.,.,TRBJ1-1,CATSRDVKGLTEAFF,TGTGCCACCAGCAGAGATGTCAAGGGGTTAACTGAAGCTTTCTTT
TRBV18,.,.,TRBJ2-7,CASSEGRDEQYF,TGTGCCAGCTCAGAGGGCAGGGACGAGCAGTACTTC
TRBV7-9,TRBD1,.,TRBJ2-1,CASSSRDRNNEQFF,TGTGCCAGCAGCTCCCGGGACAGGAACAATGAGCAGTTCTTC
TRBV6-1,.,.,TRBJ2-7,CASRTYYEQYF,TGTGCCAGCAGGACGTACTACGAGCAGTACTTC
TRBV30,.,.,TRBJ1-2,CAWSVRGGAHGYTF,TGTGCCTGGAGTGTACGAGGAGGGGCGCATGGCTACACCTTC
TRBV30,TRBD2,.,TRBJ2-7,CASEGTSVYEQYF,TGTGCCTCCGAGGGGACTAGCGTCTACGAGCAGTACTTC
TRBV23-1,TRBD2,.,TRBJ2-1,CASSQSPLTSGGFYNEQFF,TGCGCCAGCAGTCAATCTCCGCTGACTAGCGGGGGTTTTTACAATGAGCAGTTCTTC
TRBV6-6,.,.,TRBJ2-7,CASSPGDYEQYF,TGTGCCAGCAGTCCCGGAGACTACGAGCAGTACTTC
TRBV11-2,.,.,TRBJ2-1,CASSPYSGPYNEQFF,TGTGCCAGCAGCCCTTACAGCGGGCCTTACAATGAGCAGTTCTTC
TRBV19,TRBD2,.,TRBJ2-1,CASSIVTSGRGHYEQFF,TGTGCCAGTAGTATCGTTACTAGCGGGAGAGGACATTATGAGCAGTTCTTC
TRBV25-1,TRBD1,.,TRBJ2-7,CASSAGQGLATNYEQYF,TGTGCCAGCAGTGCCGGACAGGGGTTAGCGACGAACTACGAGCAGTACTTC
TRBV6-5,.,.,TRBJ2-6,CASSSQGPGANVLTF,TGTGCCAGCAGTTCACAGGGTCCTGGGGCCAACGTCCTGACTTTC